This passage covers 28 T cell receptor beta chains from one sample sequenced in a study of blood T cell repertoires in COVID-19. Profiling relied on immunoSEQ multiplex PCR, and the TCRdb table lists in-frame clones only, not all of them. Among 100,000 to 130,000 clones listed, 60% to 85% were seen once. Sample: peripheral blood. The source of these receptors is a woman aged 35 to 49 with acute or convalescent COVID-19.

This chain links TRBV7-2 with TRBJ2-1, with a possible D match to TRBD1 (6 bases). Germline-derived CDR1 and CDR2 are SGHTA and FQGNSA. CDR3 length equals 15 residues. V was shortened by 2 bases and J by 4 bases, with 12 bases between the two germline ends. As DNA, the CDR3 is TGTGCCAGCAGCTTACAGGGACAAGATTACAATGAGCAGTTCTTC. It yields the protein CASSLQGQDYNEQFF. Using reference TRBV7-2 and TRBJ2-1 for the parts outside the CDR3, the full variable domain is GAGVSQSPSNKVTEKGKDVELRCDPISGHTALYWYRQSLGQGLEFLIYFQGNSAPDKSGLPSDRFSAERTGGSVSTLTIQRTQQEDSAVYLCASSLQGQDYNEQFFGPGTRLTVL.

The V and J genes are TRBV20-1 and TRBJ1-2; D uncertain. Germline V gene data show CDR1 as DFQATT and CDR2 as SNEGSKA (reference sequence). The CDR3 totals 11 residues. The chain's CDR3 is CRDGGSGGYTF. As DNA, the CDR3 is TGCAGGGACGGAGGGTCGGGAGGCTACACCTTC.

The rearrangement links TRBV19 to TRBJ1-2, with a weak D call TRBD1 (6 bases). Germline values: CDR1 LNHDA, CDR2 SQIVND (reference sequence). Trimming left V 9 bases short and J 8 bases short, with 22 bases between. The CDR3 covers 14 residues. CDR3 sequence: CASLPRGAVVGYTF. CDR3 coding DNA: TGTGCCAGCCTCCCCAGGGGCGCGGTTGTAGGCTACACCTTC.

This sequence joins TRBV13 and TRBJ1-5; a weak D match, TRBD1 (5 bases). Trimming stripped 0 bases from V and 7 bases from J, with 10 bases between. The germline V gene encodes CDR1 PRHDT and CDR2 FYEKMQ (reference sequence). The CDR3 has 14 residues. The CDR3 spells CASSLGGGRQPQHF. CDR3 coding DNA: TGTGCCAGCAGCTTAGGCGGGGGTCGACAGCCCCAGCATTTT.

The V call is TRBV29-1, the J call TRBJ2-5; D ambiguous. Germline CDR1 and CDR2: SQVTM and ANQGSEA. The V and J ends lost 1 base and 0 bases respectively, with 9 bases between them. This CDR3 contains 14 residues. The CDR3 protein is CSVEGLEYQETQYF. For the CDR3, the DNA is TGCAGCGTTGAAGGATTAGAGTACCAAGAGACCCAGTACTTC. Combining the CDR3 with reference TRBV29-1 and TRBJ2-5 gives the whole variable domain SAVISQKPSRDICQRGTSLTIQCQVDSQVTMMFWYRQQPGQSLTLIATANQGSEATYESGFVIDKFPISRPNLTFSTLTVSNMSPEDSSIYLCSVEGLEYQETQYFGPGTRLLVL.

This clone appeared once. The CDR3 DNA reads as TGTGCCAGCAGCCTAGATCGCGGGACTACTTACAATGAGCAGTTCTTC. Its translation is CASSLDRGTTYNEQFF. This rearrangement joins TRBV3-1 (or the pseudogene TRBV3-2) to TRBJ2-1, with 7 positions matching TRBD2. The J segment lost 4 bases and the V segment lost 4 bases, leaving 10 bases of the junction unmatched. Germline V lookup: CDR1 LGHDT, CDR2 YNNKEL (reference sequence). CDR3 length equals 16 residues.

The chain couples TRBV28 to TRBJ1-6; possibly TRBD1 for D (6 bases). Germline CDR1 MDHEN, CDR2 SYDVKM. The CDR3 totals 14 residues. Trimming left V 7 bases short and J 5 bases short, with 12 bases between. Written as DNA, the CDR3 is TGTGCCAGCATGAGGACAGCAAATAATTCACCCCTCCACTTT. Its protein is CASMRTANNSPLHF.

This clone came up a few times. The rearrangement links TRBV24-1 to TRBJ2-7; D remains ambiguous. There are 12 residues in the CDR3. V dropped 4 bases and J dropped 6 bases, with 9 bases sitting between them. The V gene's germline CDR1 is KGHDR and CDR2 SFDVKD. CDR3 loop: CATSERYGEQYF. The CDR3 DNA reads TGTGCCACCAGTGAGAGGTATGGCGAGCAGTACTTC.

The V and J genes are TRBV21-1 and TRBJ2-4; the D segment call TRBD2 is taken from the table without a DNA check. TRBV21-1 has pseudogene status. The CDR3 has 14 amino acids. The CDR3 protein is CASSKTGRKNIQYF. Written as DNA, the CDR3 is TGTGCCAGCAGCAAAACCGGGAGAAAAAACATTCAGTACTTC.

The chain recombines TRBV5-4 with TRBJ2-2, with 8 bases lining up with TRBD2. The CDR3 has 15 residues. V lost 5 bases to trimming and J lost 4 bases; unmatched junction nucleotides: 7. Germline V gene data show CDR1 as SGHNT and CDR2 as YYREEE (reference sequence). CDR3 nucleotide sequence: TGTGCCAGCAGATACGGGGGGGCGATCACCGGGGAGCTGTTTTTT. Its protein product is CASRYGGAITGELFF.

Only a few counts were recorded for this clone. The rearrangement uses TRBV5-4 and TRBJ1-2; D remains ambiguous. Germline loops: CDR1 SGHNT, CDR2 YYREEE (reference sequence). V dropped 0 bases and J dropped 8 bases, with 17 bases sitting between them. The CDR3 length is 15 residues. The CDR3 DNA reads TGTGCCAGCAGCTTGGGTGGAGGAGGGCTTACGGGCTACACCTTC. Residues: CASSLGGGGLTGYTF.

CDR3 region: CASSVGGRVDTQYF. CDR3 DNA: TGTGCCAGCAGTGTAGGGGGACGGGTAGATACGCAGTATTTT. The chain couples TRBV28 to TRBJ2-3, with D maybe TRBD1 (6 bases). In germline, CDR1 is MDHEN, CDR2 SYDVKM. The CDR3 sequence is 14 residues long. Trimming stripped 5 bases from V and 5 bases from J, with 14 bases between.

The table lists this clone with a few counts. V gene TRBV19 combines with J gene TRBJ1-3; D remains unclear. Looked up from germline, CDR1 is LNHDA and CDR2 is SQIVND (reference sequence). V lost 8 bases and J 0 bases, leaving 5 bases between the germline ends. This CDR3 has 12 residues. As DNA, the CDR3 is TGTGCCAGTGGGAGCTCTGGAAACACCATATATTTT. This encodes CASGSSGNTIYF.

The gene calls are TRBV9 and TRBJ2-1; a weak D match, TRBD2 (5 bases). CDR3 length: 15 amino acids. Looked up from germline, CDR1 is SGDLS and CDR2 is YYNGEE. V was cut by 3 bases and J by 7 bases, with 17 bases left in between. The CDR3 here is CASSGPGTTSNEQFF. DNA of the CDR3: TGTGCCAGCAGCGGACCGGGAACTACTTCGAATGAGCAGTTCTTC.

The chain couples TRBV19 to TRBJ1-5; a possible D gene is TRBD1 (6 bases). Germline V lookup: CDR1 LNHDA, CDR2 SQIVND (reference sequence). V was cut by 1 base and J by 4 bases, with 14 bases left in between. This CDR3 comprises 16 residues. The DNA of the CDR3 is TGTGCCAGTAGTATAGGAGCGCAGGGGATGAATCAGCCCCAGCATTTT. As protein: CASSIGAQGMNQPQHF.

This clone showed up just once. The chain joins TRBV5-4 to TRBJ1-4; the match to TRBD1 covers 8 bases. From germline, CDR1 is SGHNT and CDR2 YYREEE (reference sequence). This CDR3 contains 14 residues. J was trimmed by 6 bases and V by 4 bases; bases with no gene match: 5. The CDR3 loop reads CASSQDRAYEKLFF. Written as DNA, the CDR3 is TGTGCCAGCAGCCAGGACAGGGCTTATGAAAAACTGTTTTTT.

This clone was observed once. The chain recombines TRBV6-1 with TRBJ2-3; 13 nucleotides align to TRBD2. V was pared by 1 base and J by 2 bases, with 6 bases of the junction left unmatched. The CDR3 sequence is 18 residues long. The germline V gene has CDR1 MNHNS and CDR2 SASEGT. This CDR3 reads CASSEVRTSGGPTDTQYF. The CDR3 nucleotides read TGTGCCAGCAGTGAAGTTAGGACTAGCGGGGGCCCCACAGATACGCAGTATTTT.

This clone was seen only once. The chain uses TRBV10-3 and TRBJ1-2; the match to TRBD1 covers 9 bases. This CDR3 contains 16 residues. Germline CDR1 is ENHRY and CDR2 is SYGVKD. V shed 3 bases, J shed 1 base, and the junction held 6 bases outside the gene matches. For the CDR3, the DNA is TGTGCCATCAGTGAAGAAGGGGACAGGGTTAACTATGGCTACACCTTC. This codes for CAISEEGDRVNYGYTF.

The chain is built from TRBV2 and TRBJ1-4; no clear D. This CDR3 is 13 amino acids long. V lost 4 bases to trimming and J lost 3 bases, with 6 bases between them. Germline CDR1 and CDR2: SNHLY and FYNNEI. CDR3 DNA sequence: TGTGCCAGCAGTGTCGGGGCTAATGAAAAACTGTTTTTT. Translated, it gives CASSVGANEKLFF.

The rearrangement links TRBV5-1 to TRBJ2-1; tentative D call: TRBD2 (5 bases). Germline assignment: CDR1 SGHRS and CDR2 YFSETQ. The CDR3 runs 16 residues. V dropped 0 bases and J dropped 3 bases, with 13 bases sitting between them. This chain's CDR3 is CASSLAGVLYYNEQFF. The CDR3 DNA reads TGCGCCAGCAGCTTGGCCGGGGTCTTGTACTACAATGAGCAGTTCTTC.

The chain has TRBV7-2 and TRBJ1-5; weak D call: TRBD1 (5 bases). The germline V and J ends were trimmed by 0 bases and 6 bases, with 18 bases remaining between them. CDR1 and CDR2 from the germline V gene are SGHTA and FQGNSA. The CDR3 is 17 amino acids. CDR3 coding DNA: TGTGCCAGCAGCTTAGCGAGTAACGGCCCGGGGGGTCAGCCCCAGCATTTT. This translates into CASSLASNGPGGQPQHF.

CDR3: CAYWRGTTDTQYF. For the CDR3, the DNA is TGTGCCTACTGGAGGGGTACGACAGATACGCAGTATTTT. The J gene is TRBJ2-3, the V gene TRBV30; D is possibly TRBD2 (6 bases). CDR3 size: 13 residues. Trimming removed 7 bases at V and 3 bases at J, with 14 bases between. CDR1 and CDR2 from the germline V gene are GTSNPN and SVGIG (reference sequence).

The chain carries TRBV7-3 and TRBJ1-1; D may be TRBD1 (5 bases). In germline, CDR1 is SGHTA, CDR2 FQGTGA. With 2 bases removed from V and 1 base from J, the gap between germline ends came to 11 bases. The CDR3 covers 15 residues. In DNA, the CDR3 is TGTGCCAGCAGCTTACGATCAGACAGGAACACTGAAGCTTTCTTT. Residues: CASSLRSDRNTEAFF.

This rearrangement joins TRBV10-2 to TRBJ2-4; D perhaps matches TRBD2 (6 bases). Trimming shortened V by 3 bases and J by 7 bases, and 10 bases separated the two germline ends. Germline V lookup: CDR1 WSHSY, CDR2 SAAADI. This CDR3 has 13 residues. The CDR3 bases are TGCGCCAGCAGTGACGGGAGCAGTAACATTCAGTACTTC. It encodes CASSDGSSNIQYF.

This rearrangement joins TRBV10-1 to TRBJ1-6, with TRBD1 identical over 11 bases. Germline CDR1 reads WNHNN; CDR2 reads SYGVQD (reference sequence). V was clipped by 6 bases and J by 1 base; unmatched bases: 11. The CDR3 runs 19 residues. CDR3 sequence reads: CASSLDRGRLRSYNSPLHF. The CDR3 DNA reads TGCGCCAGCAGCTTGGACAGGGGGCGTTTGAGATCCTATAATTCACCCCTCCACTTT.

The V and J genes are TRBV7-2 and TRBJ1-1; 9 nucleotides match TRBD1. Trimming removed 3 bases from V and 4 bases from J; junction bases left unmatched: 12. The CDR3 consists of 17 residues. Germline V gene data show CDR1 as SGHTA and CDR2 as FQGNSA. The DNA for the CDR3 is TGTGCCAGCAGCTTTGTGGGACAGGGAAAGGGGAGCACTGAAGCTTTCTTT. Residues: CASSFVGQGKGSTEAFF.

The chain links TRBV12-3 or TRBV12-4 to TRBJ1-1; D is undetermined. CDR3 size: 13 residues. The V gene lost 7 bases and the J gene lost 0 bases, with 9 bases spanning the gap. This chain's CDR3 is CASTNEVNTEAFF. In DNA, the CDR3 is TGTGCCAGCACCAACGAGGTGAACACTGAAGCTTTCTTT.

The V call is TRBV7-2, the J call TRBJ1-3; D gene unclear. The CDR3 covers 15 residues. In germline, CDR1 is SGHTA, CDR2 FQGNSA. V was cut by 3 bases and J by 0 bases, with 9 bases left in between. This chain's CDR3 is CASSFRRSSGNTIYF. CDR3 in DNA: TGTGCCAGCAGCTTTAGACGGAGCTCTGGAAACACCATATATTTT.